This is a list of T cell receptor beta chains from one sample in a study of T cell changes during pregnancy in multiple sclerosis. Sequenced by immunoSEQ multiplex PCR; TCRdb stores in-frame clones only, minus some. The sample includes tens of thousands of clones, about nine tenths of them seen just once. Sequenced here: CD8+ T cells from peripheral blood mononuclear cells, sampled in the second trimester of pregnancy. These receptors were taken from a female donor with multiple sclerosis, enrolled in a pregnancy study. CDR3s include the opening cysteine and the closing phenylalanine or tryptophan.

CASSFTSGGQETQYF	TRBJ2-5	TRBV6-4
CASRAGQGRDEQYF	TRBJ2-7	TRBV2
CASSLGLGGEQFF	TRBJ2-1	TRBV5-1
CASSLAMDRLDEQYF	TRBJ2-7	TRBV7-9
CASSGLGEMQETQYF	TRBJ2-5	TRBV5-4
CASSRNSGRVVVSAGELFF	TRBJ2-2	TRBV11-2
CASSHITGMDQPQHF	TRBJ1-5	TRBV7-8
CASSITGGLGQPQHF	TRBJ1-5	TRBV19
CASSYSMGVSYNEQFF	TRBJ2-1	TRBV6-5
CASSKGRNYGYTF	TRBJ1-2	TRBV27
CAWSVPAGEVNEQFF	TRBJ2-1	TRBV30
CASSTGTGYGYTF	TRBJ1-2	TRBV11-2